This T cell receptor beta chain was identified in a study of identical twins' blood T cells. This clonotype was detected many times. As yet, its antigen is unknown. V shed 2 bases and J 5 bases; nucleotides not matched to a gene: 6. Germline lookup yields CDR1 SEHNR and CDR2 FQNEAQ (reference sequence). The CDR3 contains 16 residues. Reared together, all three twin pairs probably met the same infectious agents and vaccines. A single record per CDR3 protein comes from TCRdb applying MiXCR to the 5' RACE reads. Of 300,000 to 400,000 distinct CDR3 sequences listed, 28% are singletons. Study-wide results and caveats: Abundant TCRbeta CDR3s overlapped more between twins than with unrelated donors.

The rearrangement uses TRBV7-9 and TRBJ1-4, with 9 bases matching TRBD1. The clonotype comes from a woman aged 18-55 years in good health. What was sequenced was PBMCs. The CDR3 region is CASSLTPGQGNEKLFF. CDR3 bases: TGTGCCAGCAGCTTAACTCCGGGACAGGGCAATGAAAAACTGTTTTTT. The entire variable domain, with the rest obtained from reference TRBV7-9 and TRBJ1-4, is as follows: DTGVSQNPRHKITKRGQNVTFRCDPISEHNRLYWYRQTLGQGPEFLTYFQNEAQLEKSRLLSDRFSAERPKGSFSTLEIQRTEQGDSAMYLCASSLTPGQGNEKLFFGSGTQLSVL.